This T cell receptor beta chain came from a study of regulatory T cells in long-lasting Graves disease. Study-wide context: Persistence in Graves' disease required over 5 years of antithyroid drugs plus positive TSH receptor antibodies.

Arm-PCR of CDR3 regions and iRepertoire HTBI primers were the basis on which TCR beta libraries were built. TCRdb re-derived calls from the multiplex PCR reads in MiXCR, one entry per CDR3 protein. The table has 400,000 to 500,000 distinct CDR3 sequences, less than 25% seen once. Stated time point: persistent/refractory GD, antithyroid drugs over 5 years with positive TRAb. PBMCs provided the RNA from which the TCR library was made. Comments on this clonotype: With only one base between it and a far larger clone, this is likely a read error.

The sample consisted of peripheral blood mononuclear cells (PBMCs), taken when the disease was refractory, from a patient treated with antithyroid drugs. The TCR originated in a female donor with Graves disease.

The CDR3 loop reads CASSPRSGEQYF. The DNA for the CDR3 is TGTGCCAGCAGCCCGCGGAGTGGCGAGCAGTACTTC. V gene TRBV7-9 combines with J gene TRBJ2-7; no firm D call. This CDR3 spans 12 amino acids. Germline CDR1 and CDR2: SEHNR and FQNEAQ (reference sequence). V shed 5 bases and J shed 6 bases, with 11 bases lying between them.